This T cell receptor (beta chain) is drawn from a study of T-cell memory formation after mild COVID-19. TCRdb re-called the 5' RACE reads with MiXCR, one entry per CDR3 protein. Among about 350,000 distinct CDR3 sequences listed, approximately 14% were seen once. A few counts support this clonotype. The source of this sequence is a man younger than 35 who had mild COVID-19 (a few samples of this study predate the infection). Cell type and time point are not known. Sequencing input: PBMCs or a T cell subset sorted from them (not recorded which).

The CDR3 coding sequence is TGTGCCAGCAAGGGACAGCCACAAGAGACCCAGTACTTC. It encodes CASKGQPQETQYF. This chain uses TRBV2 with TRBJ2-5, with 7 positions matching TRBD1. The CDR3 is 13 amino acids. The trim removed 7 bases at V and 2 bases at J, leaving 4 bases unmatched. Germline V gene lookup returns CDR1 SNHLY and CDR2 FYNNEI.